The clone carrying this T cell receptor (beta chain) was recorded at least ten times. The authors made cDNA by 5'RACE with 10-nucleotide random UMIs. From the 5' RACE reads, TCRdb called clonotypes with MiXCR, one entry per CDR3 protein. Here the sample spans roughly 65,000 distinct CDR3 sequences, roughly 4.9% being singletons. The data were obtained in a study of neurological immune-mediated disorders. This CDR3 spans 15 amino acids. The J segment lost 11 bases and the V segment lost 4 bases, leaving 13 bases of the junction unmatched. CDR1 and CDR2 (germline): SGHRS, YFSETQ. The source is a human donor with multiple sclerosis. The donor label of this sample is uncertain. The chain combines TRBV5-1 with TRBJ2-1, with 9 bases identical to TRBD1. The source material was PBMCs. Written as DNA, the CDR3 is TGCGCCAGCAGCGGGTGGGCCCCGGGACAGGGAAAGCAGTTCTTC. This sequence encodes CASSGWAPGQGKQFF.